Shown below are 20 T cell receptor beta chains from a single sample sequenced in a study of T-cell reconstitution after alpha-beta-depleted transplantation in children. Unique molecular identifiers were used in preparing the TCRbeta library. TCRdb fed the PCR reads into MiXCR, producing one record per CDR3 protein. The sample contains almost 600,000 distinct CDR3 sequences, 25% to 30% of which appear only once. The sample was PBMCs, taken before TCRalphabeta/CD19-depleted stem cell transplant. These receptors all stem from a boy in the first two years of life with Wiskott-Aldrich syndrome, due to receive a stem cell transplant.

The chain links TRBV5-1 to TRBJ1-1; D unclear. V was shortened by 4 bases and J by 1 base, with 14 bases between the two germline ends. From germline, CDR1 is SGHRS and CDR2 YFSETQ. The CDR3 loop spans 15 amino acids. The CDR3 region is CASSPNPNTNTEAFF. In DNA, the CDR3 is TGCGCCAGCAGCCCCAATCCCAACACGAACACTGAAGCTTTCTTT.

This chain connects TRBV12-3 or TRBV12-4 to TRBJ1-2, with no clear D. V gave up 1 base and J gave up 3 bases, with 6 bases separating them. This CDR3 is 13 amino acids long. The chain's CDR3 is CASSLVPYYGYTF. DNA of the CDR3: TGTGCCAGCAGTTTAGTCCCCTACTATGGCTACACCTTC.

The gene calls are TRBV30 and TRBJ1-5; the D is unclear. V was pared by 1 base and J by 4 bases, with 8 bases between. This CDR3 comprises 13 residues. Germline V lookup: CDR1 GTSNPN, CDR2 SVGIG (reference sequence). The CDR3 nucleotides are TGTGCCTGGAGTGCAGGCGGGAATCAGCCCCAGCATTTT. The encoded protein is CAWSAGGNQPQHF.

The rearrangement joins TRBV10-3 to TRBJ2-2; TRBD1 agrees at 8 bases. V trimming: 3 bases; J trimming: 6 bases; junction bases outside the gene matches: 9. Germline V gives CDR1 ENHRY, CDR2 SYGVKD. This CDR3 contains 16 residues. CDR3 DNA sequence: TGTGCCATCAGTGATCTCCGACAGGGGCCGCCCGGGGAGCTGTTTTTT. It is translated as CAISDLRQGPPGELFF.

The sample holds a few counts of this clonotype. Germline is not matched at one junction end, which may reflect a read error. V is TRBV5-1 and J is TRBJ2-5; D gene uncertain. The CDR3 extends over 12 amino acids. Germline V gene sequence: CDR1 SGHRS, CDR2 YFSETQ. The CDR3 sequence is CASSLKQETQYF. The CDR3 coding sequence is TGTGCCAGCAGCTTAAAGCAAGAGACCCAGTACTTC. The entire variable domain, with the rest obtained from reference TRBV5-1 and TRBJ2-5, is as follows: KAGVTQTPRYLIKTRGQQVTLSCSPISGHRSVSWYQQTPGQGLQFLFEYFSETQRNKGNFPGRFSGRQFSNSRSEMNVSTLELGDSALYLCASSLKQETQYFGPGTRLLVL.

The CDR3 loop reads CASSLALGGVSNEQFF. The DNA for the CDR3 is TGTGCCAGCAGTTTAGCCCTTGGCGGGGTAAGCAATGAGCAGTTCTTC. This sequence joins TRBV28 and TRBJ2-1, with a weak D call TRBD2 (6 bases). Germline V gives CDR1 MDHEN, CDR2 SYDVKM. The CDR3 has 16 amino acids. V lost 2 bases and J 6 bases, leaving 17 bases between the germline ends.

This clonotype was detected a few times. CDR3 sequence: CSARQGATNYGYTF. In nucleotides, the CDR3 is TGCAGTGCTAGACAGGGGGCGACGAACTATGGCTACACCTTC. The chain recombines TRBV20-1 with TRBJ1-2; 8 bases fit TRBD1. J gave up 2 bases and V 2 bases, and 4 bases lay outside the gene matches. The CDR3 consists of 14 residues. Germline V gene lookup returns CDR1 DFQATT and CDR2 SNEGSKA (reference sequence).

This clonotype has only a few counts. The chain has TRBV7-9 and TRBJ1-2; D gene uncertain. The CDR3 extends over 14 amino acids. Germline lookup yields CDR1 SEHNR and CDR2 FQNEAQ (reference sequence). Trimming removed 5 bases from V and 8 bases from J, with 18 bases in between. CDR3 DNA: TGTGCCAGCAGCCGTGAGAGGAAAATAGGCGGCTACACCTTC. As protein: CASSRERKIGGYTF.

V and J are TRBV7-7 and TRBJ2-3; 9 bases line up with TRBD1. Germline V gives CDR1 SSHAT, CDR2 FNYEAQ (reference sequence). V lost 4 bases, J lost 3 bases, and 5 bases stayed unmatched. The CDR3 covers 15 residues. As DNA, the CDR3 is TGTGCCAGCAGCTCCGGGACAGGGCTGACAGATACGCAGTATTTT. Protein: CASSSGTGLTDTQYF. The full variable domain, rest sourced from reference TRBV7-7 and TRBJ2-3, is GAGVSQSPRYKVTKRGQDVTLRCDPISSHATLYWYQQALGQGPEFLTYFNYEAQPDKSGLPSDRFSAERPEGSISTLTIQRTEQRDSAMYRCASSSGTGLTDTQYFGPGTRLTVL.

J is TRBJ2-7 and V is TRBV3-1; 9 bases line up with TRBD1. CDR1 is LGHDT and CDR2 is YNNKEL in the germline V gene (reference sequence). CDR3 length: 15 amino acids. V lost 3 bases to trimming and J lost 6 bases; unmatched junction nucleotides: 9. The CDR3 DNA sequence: TGTGCCAGCAGCCACCGGGACAGGGCCTTCGGCGAGCAGTACTTC. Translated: CASSHRDRAFGEQYF.

The CDR3, as DNA: TGCGCCAGCAGCCAAGGGGGGACTAGCGGGAGGGCATACAATGAGCAGTTCTTC. Its translation: CASSQGGTSGRAYNEQFF. The V call is TRBV4-1, the J call TRBJ2-1, with 16 nucleotides matching TRBD2. This CDR3 region has 18 residues. After removal of 1 base from V and 4 bases from J, the junction contained 4 bases not matched to a gene. Germline CDR1 reads MGHRA; CDR2 reads YSYEKL.

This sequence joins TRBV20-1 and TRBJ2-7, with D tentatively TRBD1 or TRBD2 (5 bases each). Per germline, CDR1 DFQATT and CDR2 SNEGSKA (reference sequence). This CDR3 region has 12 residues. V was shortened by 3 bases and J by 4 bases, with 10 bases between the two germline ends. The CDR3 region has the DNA TGCAGTGCTAGGGGACGGAATTACGAGCAGTACTTC. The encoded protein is CSARGRNYEQYF.

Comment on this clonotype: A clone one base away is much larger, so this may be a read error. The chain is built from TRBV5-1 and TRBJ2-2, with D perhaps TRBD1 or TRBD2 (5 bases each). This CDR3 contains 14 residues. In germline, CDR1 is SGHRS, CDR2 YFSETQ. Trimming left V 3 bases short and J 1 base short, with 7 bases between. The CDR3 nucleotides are TGCGCCAGCAGCTGGGACGGGAACACCGGGGAGCTGTTTTTT. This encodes CASSWDGNTGELFF.

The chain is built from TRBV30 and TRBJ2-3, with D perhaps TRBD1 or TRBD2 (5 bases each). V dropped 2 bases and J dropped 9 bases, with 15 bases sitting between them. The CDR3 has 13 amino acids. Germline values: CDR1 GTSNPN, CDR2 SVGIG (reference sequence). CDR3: CAWSLWGIWTQYF. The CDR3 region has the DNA TGTGCCTGGAGTTTATGGGGGATATGGACGCAGTATTTT.

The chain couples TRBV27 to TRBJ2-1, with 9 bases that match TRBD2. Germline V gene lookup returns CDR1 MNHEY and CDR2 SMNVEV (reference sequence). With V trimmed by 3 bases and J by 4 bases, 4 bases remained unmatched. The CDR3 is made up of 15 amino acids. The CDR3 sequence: CASSFESGRYNEQFF. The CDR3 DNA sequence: TGTGCCAGCAGTTTTGAAAGCGGGAGGTACAATGAGCAGTTCTTC.

CDR3 protein: CASSTRLAKYNEQFF. The DNA for the CDR3 is TGTGCCAGCAGCACCAGACTAGCGAAATACAATGAGCAGTTCTTC. The V gene is TRBV5-5, the J gene TRBJ2-1, with 8 bases aligning to TRBD2. CDR1 is SGHKS and CDR2 is YYEKEE in the germline V gene (reference sequence). The V and J ends lost 4 bases and 4 bases, in that order; junction bases with no gene match: 7. This CDR3 region has 15 residues.

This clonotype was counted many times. CDR3 sequence: CASSIVETSGYNEQFF. DNA of the CDR3: TGTGCCAGTAGTATAGTGGAGACTAGCGGGTACAATGAGCAGTTCTTC. This chain connects TRBV19 to TRBJ2-1, with 10 positions matching TRBD2. J lost 4 bases, V lost 1 base, and 4 bases had no gene match. The CDR3 consists of 16 residues. CDR1 LNHDA and CDR2 SQIVND come from the germline V gene (reference sequence).

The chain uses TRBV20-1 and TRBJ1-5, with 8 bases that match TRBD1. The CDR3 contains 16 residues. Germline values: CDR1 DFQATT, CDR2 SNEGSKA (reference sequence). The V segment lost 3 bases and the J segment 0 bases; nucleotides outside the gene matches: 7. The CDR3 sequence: CSARGDRGNSNQPQHF. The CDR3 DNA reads TGCAGTGCTAGGGGCGACAGGGGCAATAGCAATCAGCCCCAGCATTTT.

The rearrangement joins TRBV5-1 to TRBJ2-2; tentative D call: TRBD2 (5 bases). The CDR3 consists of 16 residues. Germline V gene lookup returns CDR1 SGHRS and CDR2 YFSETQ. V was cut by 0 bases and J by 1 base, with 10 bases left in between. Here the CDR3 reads CASSLGRAENTGELFF. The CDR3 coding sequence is TGCGCCAGCAGCTTGGGACGAGCGGAGAACACCGGGGAGCTGTTTTTT.

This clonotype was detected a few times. The CDR3 loop is CASSLRRTSYEQYF. CDR3 sequence (DNA): TGTGCCAGCAGTCTGCGGAGGACATCCTACGAGCAGTACTTC. The V and J genes are TRBV27 and TRBJ2-7; tentatively, D is TRBD1 or TRBD2 (5 bases each). The CDR3 extends over 14 amino acids. V dropped 5 bases and J dropped 1 base, with 12 bases sitting between them. Germline assignment: CDR1 MNHEY and CDR2 SMNVEV (reference sequence).